The clone carrying this T cell receptor beta chain turned up a few times. What it binds is unknown. Documented time point: week 35, safety follow-up. All doses held 300 ug of mutant IDH1 20-mer peptide, with topical imiquimod. The sample originates from a study of a mutant IDH1 vaccine in newly diagnosed glioma. About the research overall: Earlier treatment was radiotherapy, temozolomide, or both, with most getting both.

The data were produced by immunoSEQ multiplex PCR, yet TCRdb's version contains in-frame clones alone and is incomplete. The sample carries approximately 30,000 clones, roughly 82% recorded once. The CDR3 loop spans 16 amino acids. Trimming pared 4 bases from V and 5 bases from J, leaving 18 bases between. Germline CDR1 and CDR2: SGHNT and YYREEE (reference sequence). The sequence was obtained from a man aged 50-59 years with glioma. The source material was PBMCs, sampled from a glioma patient whose treatment included an IDH1 peptide vaccine. This chain connects TRBV5-4 to TRBJ1-4; the D gene is possibly TRBD1 (5 bases). The CDR3 spells CASSPGVRTVNEKLFF. In DNA, the CDR3 is TGTGCCAGCAGCCCGGGGGTCCGGACGGTAAATGAAAAACTGTTTTTT. Drawing the rest from reference TRBV5-4 and TRBJ1-4, the complete variable domain is ETGVTQSPTHLIKTRGQQVTLRCSSQSGHNTVSWYQQALGQGPQFIFQYYREEENGRGNFPPRFSGLQFPNYSSELNVNALELDDSALYLCASSPGVRTVNEKLFFGSGTQLSVL.